This record covers a single TCR beta chain. Measured with immunoSEQ multiplex PCR; TCRdb has only the in-frame clones, and not every one. This sample has about 120,000 clones, with around 65% found just once. CDR1 is MDHEN, CDR2 SYDVKM, per germline. After removal of 6 bases from V and 4 bases from J, the junction contained 9 bases not matched to a gene. The CDR3 is 15 residues long. The record originates from a study of shared clonotypes between healthy human individuals. Sequencing used memory CD8+ T cells sorted from blood. Stated subset: CD45RO+ cells pooled with CCR7-negative TemRA cells. The chain is built from TRBV28 and TRBJ2-7; 10 nucleotides line up with TRBD2. This sequence was found in a woman aged 25 to 39 in good health. The CDR3, as DNA: TGTGCCAGCAGCCTGGGGGGACTAGCGCAATACGAGCAGTACTTC. As protein: CASSLGGLAQYEQYF.